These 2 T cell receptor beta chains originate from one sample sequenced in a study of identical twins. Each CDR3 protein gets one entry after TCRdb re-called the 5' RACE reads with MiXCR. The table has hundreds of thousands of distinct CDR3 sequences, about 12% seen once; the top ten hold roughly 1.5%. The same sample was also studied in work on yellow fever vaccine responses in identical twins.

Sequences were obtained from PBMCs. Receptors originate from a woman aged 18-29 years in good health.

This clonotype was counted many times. The chain's CDR3 is CASSLVTASNTEAFF. The CDR3 DNA reads as TGCGCCAGCAGCTTGGTTACAGCATCGAACACTGAAGCTTTCTTT. The chain has TRBV5-1 and TRBJ1-1, with no clear D. Trimming stripped 0 bases from V and 1 base from J, with 10 bases between. The CDR3 runs to 15 residues. Germline CDR1 is SGHRS and CDR2 is YFSETQ.

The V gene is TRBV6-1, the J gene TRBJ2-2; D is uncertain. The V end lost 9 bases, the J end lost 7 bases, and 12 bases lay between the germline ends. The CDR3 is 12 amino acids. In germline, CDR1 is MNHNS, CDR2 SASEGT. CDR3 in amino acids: CASEVLSGELFF. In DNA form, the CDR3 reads TGTGCCAGTGAGGTATTAAGCGGGGAGCTGTTTTTT.